These T cell receptor beta chains were read from a single sample in a study of T cell repertoires in cytomegalovirus infection. Their antigens remain unidentified. MiXCR, applied by TCRdb to the reads, yields one record per CDR3 protein. The sample contains around 540,000 distinct CDR3 sequences, roughly 34% of which appear only once. The specimen was cultured PBMCs, collected from culture after CMV antigen stimulation. All receptors come from a human donor in good health (CMV status not recorded). Some clones in this sample may be carry-over from other donors' samples. Each CDR3 is given without its conserved first and last residue. A D gene is named only where the DNA matches it firmly.

V gene	D gene	J gene	CDR3 protein
TRBV27	NA	TRBJ1-5	ASSLTAQGYNQPQH
TRBV7-9	NA	TRBJ1-6	ASSNPAATIYNSPLH
TRBV7-2	NA	TRBJ1-5	ASSLGRTRANQPQH
TRBV10-3	NA	TRBJ2-5	AISDGTREETQY
TRBV20-1	NA	TRBJ2-3	SARTSRAGDTQY
TRBV19	NA	TRBJ1-3	ASSMRISSGNTIY
TRBV12-5	TRBD2	TRBJ2-5	ASGLDSGSGETQY
TRBV11-2	TRBD1	TRBJ1-2	ASSLLQGARGYT
TRBV28	NA	TRBJ2-7	ASRGPVTYEQY
TRBV7-2	TRBD1	TRBJ1-5	ASSLDRGRDQPQH
TRBV7-2	TRBD2	TRBJ2-7	ASSSYVLAGVDEQY
TRBV27	NA	TRBJ2-1	ASSLGLKNNEQF
TRBV20-1	NA	TRBJ2-3	SVVKTGTAGQDTQY
TRBV28	NA	TRBJ1-2	ASSLTPGGYT
TRBV10-2	NA	TRBJ1-1	ASSPLGPEAF
TRBV27	NA	TRBJ2-4	ASSLIGRSTIAKNIQY
TRBV6-5	TRBD2	TRBJ2-5	ASRDLDGGAEETQY
TRBV4-1	NA	TRBJ2-5	ASSLGNTQETQY
TRBV7-8	TRBD2	TRBJ2-7	ASSFTSGRGEQY
TRBV10-2	TRBD1	TRBJ1-1	ASTSRDRFANTEAF
TRBV7-2	TRBD2	TRBJ2-5	ASSLVAGGGETQY
TRBV19	NA	TRBJ1-6	ASKVIEYNSPLH
TRBV27	NA	TRBJ1-2	ASSLSSSVYGYT
TRBV19	NA	TRBJ2-7	ASSPGAVSYEQY
TRBV11-2	NA	TRBJ1-1	ASSLTGPGTEAF
TRBV10-3	NA	TRBJ2-2	AIGGSWPGTGELF
TRBV7-2	TRBD2	TRBJ2-7	ASSPGLASYEQY
TRBV6-6	NA	TRBJ1-1	ASSYRRENTEAF
TRBV7-6	NA	TRBJ2-6	ASTQGPGANVLT
TRBV4-1	TRBD2	TRBJ2-5	ASSGASGKMTQY
TRBV5-4	NA	TRBJ2-3	ASSLDTYTQY
TRBV11-2	NA	TRBJ2-3	ASSLGGPRTDTQY
TRBV3-1	NA	TRBJ2-1	ASRRPGTAYNEQF
TRBV19	TRBD2	TRBJ2-1	ASSRQERERQF
TRBV7-8	NA	TRBJ1-1	ASSISYLRNTEAF
TRBV20-1	TRBD1	TRBJ2-7	SAGKPTGPSYEQY
TRBV7-8	TRBD1	TRBJ2-1	ASSQQGVYNEQF
TRBV7-2	TRBD2	TRBJ2-1	ASSLVGSGGRVQF
TRBV20-1	TRBD1	TRBJ1-2	SAGIRTGGGYGYT
TRBV12-3/TRBV12-4	NA	TRBJ2-4	ASSQRYSSGLAKNIQY
TRBV27	NA	TRBJ1-5	ASSSFGNQPQH
TRBV7-2	TRBD2	TRBJ2-1	ASSETSGSWYNEQF
TRBV6-5	NA	TRBJ2-7	ASSYSGGAIVGEQY
TRBV19	NA	TRBJ2-1	ASSTVGSYNEQF
TRBV7-2	NA	TRBJ2-2	ASRSTGPVGELF
TRBV7-2	NA	TRBJ2-5	ASSLQAQETQY
TRBV11-2	NA	TRBJ1-5	ASSLAGFGNQPQH
TRBV5-6	TRBD1	TRBJ1-1	ASSLLSGGLNTEAF
TRBV5-4	TRBD2	TRBJ2-3	ASTGGAGTTDTQY
TRBV6-6	NA	TRBJ1-2	ASSYSGRHYGYT
TRBV29-1	TRBD2	TRBJ2-1	SVAPPLAGDNNEQF
TRBV5-5	TRBD2	TRBJ2-5	ASSLVLAGALRETQY
TRBV12-3/TRBV12-4	NA	TRBJ1-2	ASSLMGGNGYGYT
TRBV7-6	NA	TRBJ2-5	ASSGSGLNGETQY
TRBV4-3	NA	TRBJ2-1	ASSPGPGRSSYNEQF